The T cell receptor beta chain described here comes from a study of cytomegalovirus exposure and HLA in healthy donors (dated 2017 in TCRdb). With respect to the entire study: According to a later analysis, the 100 to 150 validation repertoires were produced on the same platform as the roughly 720 repertoires of the first cohort. The study combined high-throughput TCR immunosequencing, statistical association of individual TCRs with disease status, and machine learning to predict cytomegalovirus infection status. A separate validation cohort of approximately 120 different subjects was used in addition to the 666-subject first cohort. The study aimed to test whether cataloging public T cell receptors could reveal signatures of past pathogen exposure.

CDR1 and CDR2, looked up from the germline V gene, are MDHEN and SYDVKM. Taken from cysteine to phenylalanine, the CDR3 has 16 residues. Of the read, only the CDR3 DNA is kept; its 48 bases are in frame from base 1. V was cut back by 5 bases and J by 5 bases, leaving a gap of 18 bases between them. The library relied on the immunoSEQ multiplex PCR assay. As for the original processing: A statistical classification framework was developed to diagnose cytomegalovirus status using the catalog of TCR beta chain sequences. The clones in this table, taken by TCRdb from immuneACCESS, are in-frame only. Not every clone is retained; where verified, under half of the shortfall comes from an unresolved V gene, and the cause of the rest is unknown. The V and J calls and clone size were taken over from that table, and D and trimming were inferred from the DNA. This sample holds 80,000 or so clones; 85% to 95% were observed only once. Jointly, the top ten make up under 0.9% of the sample.

Separate from the roughly 650-subject first cohort, the validation cohort of around 130 subjects was the group to which the donors belonged. Worth noting for this clone: What this receptor recognizes is not known. No base qualities exist here, and no much larger clone lies one base off it.

General findings and caveats noted by the study authors: In vitro tests confirmed that three of the cytomegalovirus-associated TCR beta chains recognize cytomegalovirus antigens. Across donors, most TCR sequences were observed very rarely, whereas some public TCRs were present in many individuals. The study gave a list of some 150 TCR beta chains associated with cytomegalovirus. It was suggested by the authors that the approach could potentially be generalized to other disease states and immunological phenotypes. Of the cluster scores, roughly 93% were above 0 in a later analysis, which found that TCRs clustered in the first cohort also tended to co-occur in the 120 validation repertoires. Cytomegalovirus status was reported to be diagnosed by the classifier with high specificity and sensitivity in both the original and validation cohorts. A later analysis had no HLA typing for the validation cohort, so co-occurrence there was scored across all 120 or so repertoires.

The chain links TRBV28 with TRBJ2-2; a tentative D match to TRBD1 spans 6 bases. The sample consisted of PBMCs. This clonotype was sampled from a woman between 18 and 29 years old in good health and CMV-seronegative. This receptor carries the CDR3 CASSLLHRDWTGELFF. The nucleotide sequence is TGTGCCAGCAGTCTCCTCCACAGGGATTGGACCGGGGAGCTGTTTTTT.